The 7 T cell receptor beta chains reported below all come from one sample, sequenced in a study of CD8+CD57+ T cells in acquired aplastic anemia. The template for TCR beta VDJ and CDR3 sequence profiling was genomic DNA. MiXCR, applied by TCRdb to the reads, yields one record per CDR3 protein. In the table there are about half a million distinct CDR3 sequences, over 25% of which are singletons. In patients chosen for sequencing, flow cytometry had shown CD8+CD57+ cell expansion. The specimen sequenced was sorted CD4+, CD8+, or CD8+CD57+ T cells (not recorded which) from PBMCs. These receptors came from a human donor with aplastic anemia.

This clonotype was detected a few times. A read error may account for a junction end that differs from germline. CDR3 DNA sequence: TGCGCCAGCAGCCAATCTTCTAGCGGGGGGGAGGTGTTCTTC. It is translated as CASSQSSSGGEVFF. This sequence joins TRBV4-3 and TRBJ2-7, with TRBD2 matching 12 bases. The germline CDR1 and CDR2 sequences are LGHNA and YSLEER. This CDR3 has 14 residues.

This clonotype was detected ten times or more. The chain couples TRBV7-2 to TRBJ1-2; D is perhaps TRBD1 (5 bases). The CDR3 contains 14 residues. The germline V and J ends were trimmed by 1 base and 7 bases, with 13 bases remaining between them. Germline CDR1 reads SGHTA; CDR2 reads FQGNSA. The CDR3, as DNA: TGTGCCAGCAGCTTAGTTGCGGGTAGGGGTGGCTACACCTTC. It is translated as CASSLVAGRGGYTF.

This clonotype has a count of ten or more. The V gene is TRBV19, the J gene TRBJ2-7, with 8 bases that match TRBD2. Germline V gives CDR1 LNHDA, CDR2 SQIVND (reference sequence). V dropped 5 bases and J dropped 3; count of bases not matched to a gene: 6. The CDR3 extends over 14 amino acids. For the CDR3, the DNA is TGTGCCAGTAGTGCAATAGCGGGACTCTACGAGCAGTACTTC. Its protein product is CASSAIAGLYEQYF.

The chain couples TRBV2 to TRBJ1-1; 11 nucleotides match TRBD1. CDR1 SNHLY and CDR2 FYNNEI come from the germline V gene. The V gene end was trimmed by 2 bases and the J gene end by 7 bases; junction bases not matched to a gene: 9. The CDR3 is 16 residues long. For the CDR3, the DNA is TGTGCCAGCAGTGAACTAGGGACAGGGGGTACGGATGAAGCTTTCTTT. It is translated as CASSELGTGGTDEAFF. Complete variable domain (other parts from reference TRBV2 and TRBJ1-1): EPEVTQTPSHQVTQMGQEVILRCVPISNHLYFYWYRQILGQKVEFLVSFYNNEISEKSEIFDDQFSVERPDGSNFTLKIRSTKLEDSAMYFCASSELGTGGTDEAFFGQGTRLTVV.

The V call is TRBV25-1, the J call TRBJ1-2, with TRBD1 matching over 7 bases. The CDR3 is 12 residues long. The J segment lost 7 bases and the V segment lost 10 bases, leaving 9 bases of the junction unmatched. Germline CDR1 MGHDK, CDR2 SYGVNS. The CDR3 bases are TGTGCCAAAACGGACAGGAACGGTGGCTACACCTTC. This encodes CAKTDRNGGYTF.

This clonotype was counted between two and nine times. The chain is built from TRBV7-6 and TRBJ2-1, with 14 bases that match TRBD2. The CDR3 covers 15 residues. V lost 1 base to trimming and J lost 8 bases; unmatched junction nucleotides: 1. Looked up from germline, CDR1 is SGHVS and CDR2 is FNYEAQ. CDR3 protein: CASSLGTSGGHEQFF. The CDR3 DNA sequence: TGTGCCAGCAGCTTAGGGACTAGCGGGGGGCATGAGCAGTTCTTC.

This chain uses TRBV6-5 with TRBJ2-1; TRBD2 aligns across 9 bases. The CDR3 is 15 residues long. After removal of 6 bases from V and 8 bases from J, the junction contained 11 bases not matched to a gene. Germline V gives CDR1 MNHEY, CDR2 SVGAGI. In DNA form, the CDR3 reads TGTGCCAGCAGGTCCCCGGGACTAGCTTTCCATGAGCAGTTCTTC. It yields the protein CASRSPGLAFHEQFF.